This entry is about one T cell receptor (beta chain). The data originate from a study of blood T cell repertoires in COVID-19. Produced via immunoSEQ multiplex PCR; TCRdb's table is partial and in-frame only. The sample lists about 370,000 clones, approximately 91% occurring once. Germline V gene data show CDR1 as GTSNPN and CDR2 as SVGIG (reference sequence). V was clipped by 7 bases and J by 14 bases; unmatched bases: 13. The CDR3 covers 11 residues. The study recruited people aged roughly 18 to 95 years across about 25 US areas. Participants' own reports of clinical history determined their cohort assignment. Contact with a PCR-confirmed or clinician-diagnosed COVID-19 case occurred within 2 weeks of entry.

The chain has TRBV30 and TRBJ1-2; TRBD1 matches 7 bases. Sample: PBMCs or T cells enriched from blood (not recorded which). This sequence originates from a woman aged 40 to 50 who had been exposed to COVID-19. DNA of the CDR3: TGTGCCTACAAATCAGGGGGTAAAGGGACCTTC. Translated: CAYKSGGKGTF.